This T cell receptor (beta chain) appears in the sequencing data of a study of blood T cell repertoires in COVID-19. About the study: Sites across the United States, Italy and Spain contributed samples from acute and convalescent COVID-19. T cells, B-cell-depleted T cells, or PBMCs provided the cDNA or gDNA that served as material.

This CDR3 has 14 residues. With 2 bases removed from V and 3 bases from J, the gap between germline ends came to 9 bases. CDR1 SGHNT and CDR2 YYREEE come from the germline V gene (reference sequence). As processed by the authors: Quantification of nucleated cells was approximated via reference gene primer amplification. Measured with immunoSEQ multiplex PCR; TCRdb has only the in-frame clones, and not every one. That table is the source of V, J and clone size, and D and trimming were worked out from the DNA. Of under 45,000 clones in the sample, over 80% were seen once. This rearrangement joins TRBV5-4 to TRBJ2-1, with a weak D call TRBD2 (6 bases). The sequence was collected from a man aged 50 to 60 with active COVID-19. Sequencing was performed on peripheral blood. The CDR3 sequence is CASSFGGNYNEQFF. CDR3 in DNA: TGTGCCAGCAGCTTTGGCGGGAACTACAATGAGCAGTTCTTC.